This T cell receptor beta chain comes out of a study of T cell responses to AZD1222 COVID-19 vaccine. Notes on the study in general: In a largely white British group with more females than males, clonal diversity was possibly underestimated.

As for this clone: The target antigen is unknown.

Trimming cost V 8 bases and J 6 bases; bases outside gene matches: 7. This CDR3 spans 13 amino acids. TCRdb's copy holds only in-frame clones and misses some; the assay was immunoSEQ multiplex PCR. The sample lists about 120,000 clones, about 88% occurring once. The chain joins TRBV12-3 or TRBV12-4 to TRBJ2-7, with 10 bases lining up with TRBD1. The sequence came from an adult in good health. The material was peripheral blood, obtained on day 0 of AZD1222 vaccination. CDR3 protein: CASGWTGGGEQYF. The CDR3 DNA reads TGTGCCAGCGGGTGGACAGGGGGTGGCGAGCAGTACTTC.